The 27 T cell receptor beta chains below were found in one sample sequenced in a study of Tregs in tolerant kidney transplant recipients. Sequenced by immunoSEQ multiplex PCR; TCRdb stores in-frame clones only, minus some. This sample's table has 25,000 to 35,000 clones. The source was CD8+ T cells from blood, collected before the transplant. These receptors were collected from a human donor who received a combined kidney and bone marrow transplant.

The CDR3 DNA, read in part, is TGTGCCAGTAGTATCGGGGGGAGTTACAATGAG. It specifies CASSIGGSYNE. The complete CDR3 reads CASSIGGSYNEQFF. This rearrangement joins TRBV19 to TRBJ2-1, with 7 nucleotides matching TRBD2. The CDR3 is cut off 3 residues early in the read; its end comes from the germline J gene. The CDR3 length is 14 residues. The ends lost 3 bases at V and 4 bases at J; junction bases unmatched: 3. Germline CDR1 and CDR2: LNHDA and SQIVND (reference sequence).

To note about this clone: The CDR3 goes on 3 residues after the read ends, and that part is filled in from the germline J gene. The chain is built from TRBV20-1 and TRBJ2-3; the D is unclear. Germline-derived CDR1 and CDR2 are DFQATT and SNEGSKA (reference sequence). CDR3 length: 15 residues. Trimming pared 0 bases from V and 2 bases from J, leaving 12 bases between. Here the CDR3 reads CSARDQAQDTDTQYF. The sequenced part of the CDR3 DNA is TGCAGTGCTAGAGATCAGGCCCAAGACACAGATACG.

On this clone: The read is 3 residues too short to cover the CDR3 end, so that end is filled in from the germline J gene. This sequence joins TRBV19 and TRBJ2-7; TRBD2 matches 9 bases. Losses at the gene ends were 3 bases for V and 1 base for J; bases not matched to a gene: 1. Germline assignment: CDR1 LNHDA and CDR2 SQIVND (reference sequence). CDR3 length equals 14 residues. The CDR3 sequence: CASSMTSGSYEQYF. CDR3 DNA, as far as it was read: TGTGCCAGTAGTATGACTAGCGGTTCCTACGAG.

The CDR3 bases that were read are TGTGCCAGCAGTTACCCCAGGGGTCCAGGCTACAATGAG. This codes for CASSYPRGPGYNE. The CDR3 in full is CASSYPRGPGYNEQFF. This chain connects TRBV6-2 or TRBV6-3 to TRBJ2-1; perhaps TRBD1 as D (6 bases). From the germline J gene comes the end of the CDR3, since the read stops 3 residues before it. Germline lookup yields CDR1 MNHEY and CDR2 SVGEGT. V was pared by 2 bases and J by 3 bases, with 14 bases between. This CDR3 comprises 16 residues.

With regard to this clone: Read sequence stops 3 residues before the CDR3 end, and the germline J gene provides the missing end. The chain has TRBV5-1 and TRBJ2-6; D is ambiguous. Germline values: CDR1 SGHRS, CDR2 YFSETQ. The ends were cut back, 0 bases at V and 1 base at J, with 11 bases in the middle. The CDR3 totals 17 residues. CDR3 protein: CASSLEAHYSGANVLTF. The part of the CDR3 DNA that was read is TGCGCCAGCAGCTTGGAGGCACACTATTCTGGGGCCAACGTC.

The CDR3 DNA, read in part, is TGTGCCAGCAGTTCCGCGTCCATTTTCACTGAA. This translates into CASSSASIFTE. The entire CDR3 reads CASSSASIFTEAFF. The V gene is TRBV6-2 or TRBV6-3, the J gene TRBJ1-1; D call uncertain. The read halts 3 residues ahead of the CDR3 end, with the missing end drawn from the germline J gene. The CDR3 covers 14 residues. Trimming pared 4 bases from V and 4 bases from J, leaving 13 bases between. In germline, CDR1 is MNHEY, CDR2 SVGEGT.

The sequenced part of the CDR3 DNA is TGTGCCAGTCAGGAGGGTTTACTAGCGGGGGGATCATACAATGAG. Translating gives CASQEGLLAGGSYNE. The CDR3, in full, reads CASQEGLLAGGSYNEQFF. The V and J genes are TRBV19 and TRBJ2-1, with 12 bases fitting TRBD2. Read sequence stops 3 residues before the CDR3 end, and the germline J gene provides the missing end. Looked up from germline, CDR1 is LNHDA and CDR2 is SQIVND (reference sequence). CDR3 size: 18 residues. Losses at the gene ends were 8 bases for V and 4 bases for J; bases not matched to a gene: 15.

CDR3 DNA (partial): TGTGCCAGCAGTGACAGCCAACTTTCCTACGAG. Amino acid sequence: CASSDSQLSYE. The whole CDR3 protein reads CASSDSQLSYEQYF. The J gene is TRBJ2-7, the V gene TRBV7-8, with D possibly TRBD1 on 5 matching bases. Read data end 3 residues before the CDR3 end; the end is taken from the germline J gene. V lost 6 bases to trimming and J lost 1 base, with 13 bases between them. CDR3 length equals 14 residues. Germline CDR1 and CDR2: SGHVS and FQNEAQ.

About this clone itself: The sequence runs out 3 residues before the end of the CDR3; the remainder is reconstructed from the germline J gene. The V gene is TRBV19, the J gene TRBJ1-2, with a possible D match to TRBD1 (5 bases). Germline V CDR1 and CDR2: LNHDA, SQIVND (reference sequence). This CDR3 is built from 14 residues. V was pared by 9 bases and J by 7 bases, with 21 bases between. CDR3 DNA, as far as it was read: TGTGCCAGCCTGCCTTCAGGGTCAAATTTTGGC. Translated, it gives CASLPSGSNFG. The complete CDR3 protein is CASLPSGSNFGYTF. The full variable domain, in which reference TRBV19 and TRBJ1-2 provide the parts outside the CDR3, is DGGITQSPKYLFRKEGQNVTLSCEQNLNHDAMYWYRQDPGQGLRLIYYSQIVNDFQKGDIAEGYSVSREKKESFPLTVTSAQKNPTAFYLCASLPSGSNFGYTFGSGTRLTVV.

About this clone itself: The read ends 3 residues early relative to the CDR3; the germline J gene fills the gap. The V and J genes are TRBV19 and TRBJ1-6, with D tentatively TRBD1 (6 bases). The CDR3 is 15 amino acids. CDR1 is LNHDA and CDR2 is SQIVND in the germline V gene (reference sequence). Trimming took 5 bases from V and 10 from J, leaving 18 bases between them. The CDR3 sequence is CASSPRQETGSPLHF. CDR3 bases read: TGTGCCAGTAGTCCCCGACAGGAGACGGGGTCACCC.

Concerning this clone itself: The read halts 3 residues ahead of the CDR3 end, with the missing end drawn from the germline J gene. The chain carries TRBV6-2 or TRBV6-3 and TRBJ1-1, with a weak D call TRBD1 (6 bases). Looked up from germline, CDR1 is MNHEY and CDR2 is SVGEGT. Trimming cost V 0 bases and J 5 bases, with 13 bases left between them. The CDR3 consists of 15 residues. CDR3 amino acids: CASSYSRGGGTEAFF. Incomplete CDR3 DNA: TGTGCCAGCAGTTACTCCAGGGGTGGTGGGACTGAA.

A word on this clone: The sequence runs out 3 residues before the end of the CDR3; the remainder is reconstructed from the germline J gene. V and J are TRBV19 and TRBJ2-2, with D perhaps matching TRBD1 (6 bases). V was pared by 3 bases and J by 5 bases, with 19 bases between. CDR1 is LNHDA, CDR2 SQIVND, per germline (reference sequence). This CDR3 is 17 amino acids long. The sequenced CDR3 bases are TGTGCCAGTAGTATCCCTCTCGAGCAGGGGAAAACCGGGGAG. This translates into CASSIPLEQGKTGE. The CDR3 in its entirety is CASSIPLEQGKTGELFF.

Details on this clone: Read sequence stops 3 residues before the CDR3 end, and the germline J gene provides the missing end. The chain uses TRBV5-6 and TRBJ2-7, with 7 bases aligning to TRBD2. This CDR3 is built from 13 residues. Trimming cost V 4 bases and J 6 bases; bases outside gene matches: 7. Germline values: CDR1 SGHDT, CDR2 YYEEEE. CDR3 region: CASSPEGRAEQYF. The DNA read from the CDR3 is TGTGCCAGCAGCCCGGAGGGGAGGGCCGAG. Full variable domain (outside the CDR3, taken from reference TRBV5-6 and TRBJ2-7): DAGVTQSPTHLIKTRGQQVTLRCSPKSGHDTVSWYQQALGQGPQFIFQYYEEEERQRGNFPDRFSGHQFPNYSSELNVNALLLGDSALYLCASSPEGRAEQYFGPGTRLTVT.

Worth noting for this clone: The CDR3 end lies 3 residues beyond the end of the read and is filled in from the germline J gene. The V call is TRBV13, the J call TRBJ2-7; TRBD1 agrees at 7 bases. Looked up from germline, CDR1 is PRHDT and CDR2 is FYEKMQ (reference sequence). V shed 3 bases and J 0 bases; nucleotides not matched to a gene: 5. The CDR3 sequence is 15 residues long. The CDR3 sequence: CASSFTRQGSYEQYF. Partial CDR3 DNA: TGTGCCAGCAGCTTCACCCGACAGGGCTCCTACGAG. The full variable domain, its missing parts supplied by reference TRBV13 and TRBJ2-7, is AAGVIQSPRHLIKEKRETATLKCYPIPRHDTVYWYQQGPGQDPQFLISFYEKMQSDKGSIPDRFSAQQFSDYHSELNMSSLELGDSALYFCASSFTRQGSYEQYFGPGTRLTVT.

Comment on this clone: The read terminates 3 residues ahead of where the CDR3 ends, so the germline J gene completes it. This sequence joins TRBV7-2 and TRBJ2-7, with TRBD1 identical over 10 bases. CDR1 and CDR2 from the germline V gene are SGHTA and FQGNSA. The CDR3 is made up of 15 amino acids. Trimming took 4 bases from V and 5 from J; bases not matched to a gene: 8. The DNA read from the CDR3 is TGTGCCAGCAGCTCAAGGACAGGGGGGAGCGACGAG. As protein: CASSSRTGGSDE. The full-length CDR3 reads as CASSSRTGGSDEQYF.

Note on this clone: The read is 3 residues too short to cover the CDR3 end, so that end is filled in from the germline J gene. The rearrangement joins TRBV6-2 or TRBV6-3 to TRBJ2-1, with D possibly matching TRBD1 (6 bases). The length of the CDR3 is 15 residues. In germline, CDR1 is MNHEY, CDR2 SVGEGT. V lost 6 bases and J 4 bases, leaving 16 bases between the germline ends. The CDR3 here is CASRQRGHNYNEQFF. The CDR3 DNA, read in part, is TGTGCCAGCAGGCAAAGGGGACACAATTACAATGAG.

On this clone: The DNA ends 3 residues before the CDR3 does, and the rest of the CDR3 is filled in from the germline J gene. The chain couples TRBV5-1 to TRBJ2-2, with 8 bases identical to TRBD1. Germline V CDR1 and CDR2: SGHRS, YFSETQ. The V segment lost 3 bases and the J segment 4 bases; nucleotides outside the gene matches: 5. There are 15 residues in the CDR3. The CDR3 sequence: CASSWGTGITGELFF. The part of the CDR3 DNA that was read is TGCGCCAGCAGCTGGGGGACAGGAATCACCGGGGAG.

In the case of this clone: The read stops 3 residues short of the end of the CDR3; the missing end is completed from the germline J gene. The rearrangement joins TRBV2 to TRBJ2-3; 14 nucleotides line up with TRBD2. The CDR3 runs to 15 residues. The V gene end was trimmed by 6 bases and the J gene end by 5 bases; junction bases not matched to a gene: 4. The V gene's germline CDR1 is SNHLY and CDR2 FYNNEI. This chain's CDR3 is CASSGTSGGGDTQYF. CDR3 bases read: TGTGCCAGCAGCGGGACTAGCGGGGGTGGAGATACG.

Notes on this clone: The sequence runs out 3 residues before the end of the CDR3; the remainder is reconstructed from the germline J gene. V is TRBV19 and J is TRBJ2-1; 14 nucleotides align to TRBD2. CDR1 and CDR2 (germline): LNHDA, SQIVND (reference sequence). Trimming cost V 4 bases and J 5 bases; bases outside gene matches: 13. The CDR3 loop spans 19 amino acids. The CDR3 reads CASSTPGLAGDEDDNEQFF. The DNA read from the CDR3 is TGTGCCAGTAGTACACCGGGACTAGCGGGAGATGAAGACGACAATGAG. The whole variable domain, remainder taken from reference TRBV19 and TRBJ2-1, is DGGITQSPKYLFRKEGQNVTLSCEQNLNHDAMYWYRQDPGQGLRLIYYSQIVNDFQKGDIAEGYSVSREKKESFPLTVTSAQKNPTAFYLCASSTPGLAGDEDDNEQFFGPGTRLTVL.

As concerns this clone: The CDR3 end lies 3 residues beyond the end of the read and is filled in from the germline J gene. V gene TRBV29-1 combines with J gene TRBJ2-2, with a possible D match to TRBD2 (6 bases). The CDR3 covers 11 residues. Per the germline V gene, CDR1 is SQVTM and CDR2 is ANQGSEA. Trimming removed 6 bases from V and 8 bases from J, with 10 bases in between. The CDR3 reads CSVGLAGELFF. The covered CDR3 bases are TGCAGCGTCGGCCTAGCGGGGGAG.

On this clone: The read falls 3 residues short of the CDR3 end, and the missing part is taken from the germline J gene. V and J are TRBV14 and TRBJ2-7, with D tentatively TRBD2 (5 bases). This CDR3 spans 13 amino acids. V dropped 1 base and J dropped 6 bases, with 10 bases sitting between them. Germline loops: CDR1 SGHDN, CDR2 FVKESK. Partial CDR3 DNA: TGTGCCAGCAGCCAAGTTCTCCGGGGCGAG. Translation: CASSQVLRGE. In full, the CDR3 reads CASSQVLRGEQYF.

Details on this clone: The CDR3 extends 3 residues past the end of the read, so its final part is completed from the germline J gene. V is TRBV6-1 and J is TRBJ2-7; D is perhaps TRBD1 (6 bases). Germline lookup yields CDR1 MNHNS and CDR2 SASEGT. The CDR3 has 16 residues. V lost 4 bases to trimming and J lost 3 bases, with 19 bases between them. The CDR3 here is CASSVGFRTENYEQYF. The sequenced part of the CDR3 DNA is TGTGCCAGCAGTGTAGGTTTTCGGACAGAGAACTACGAG.

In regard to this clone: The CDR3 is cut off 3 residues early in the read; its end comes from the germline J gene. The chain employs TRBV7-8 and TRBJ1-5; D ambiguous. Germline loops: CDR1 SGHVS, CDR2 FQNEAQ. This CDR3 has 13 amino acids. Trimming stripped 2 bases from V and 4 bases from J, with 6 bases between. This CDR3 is CASSLFGNQPQHF. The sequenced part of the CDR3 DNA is TGTGCCAGCAGCTTATTCGGGAATCAGCCC.

CDR3 amino acids: CASSFSGTNPDTQYF. CDR3 DNA, as far as it was read: TGTGCCAGCAGCTTTAGCGGGACCAACCCAGATACG. The chain uses TRBV7-8 and TRBJ2-3; TRBD2 matches 8 bases. The read ends 3 residues before the CDR3 terminus; that terminus is restored from the germline J gene. Germline CDR1 is SGHVS and CDR2 is FQNEAQ. J gave up 4 bases and V 3 bases, and 6 bases lay outside the gene matches. This CDR3 contains 15 residues.

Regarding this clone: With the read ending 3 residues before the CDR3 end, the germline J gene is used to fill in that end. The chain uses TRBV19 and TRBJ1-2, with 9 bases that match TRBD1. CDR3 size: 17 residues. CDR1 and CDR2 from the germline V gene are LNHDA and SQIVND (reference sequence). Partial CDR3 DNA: TGTGCCAGTAGTATAAGTATTCGGGGGACAGGGCATGGAGGC. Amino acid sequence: CASSISIRGTGHGG. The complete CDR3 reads CASSISIRGTGHGGYTF.

CDR3 bases read: TGTGCCATCAGTGACGGACAGCAAGAGACC. As protein: CAISDGQQET. The CDR3 in its entirety is CAISDGQQETQYF. This chain joins TRBV10-3 and TRBJ2-5; D possibly corresponds to TRBD1 (6 bases). The CDR3 end falls 3 residues outside the read, so it is completed with the germline J gene. The V and J ends lost 3 bases and 2 bases respectively, with 7 bases between them. The CDR3 consists of 13 residues. Germline lookup yields CDR1 ENHRY and CDR2 SYGVKD.

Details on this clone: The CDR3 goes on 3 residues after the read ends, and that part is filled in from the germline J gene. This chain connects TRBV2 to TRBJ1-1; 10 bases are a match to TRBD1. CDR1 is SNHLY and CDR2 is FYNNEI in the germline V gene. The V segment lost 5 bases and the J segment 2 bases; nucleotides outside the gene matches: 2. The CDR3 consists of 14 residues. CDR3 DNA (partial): TGTGCCAGCAGTTTGACAGGGGGCAACACTGAA. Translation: CASSLTGGNTE. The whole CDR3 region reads CASSLTGGNTEAFF.